This T cell receptor beta chain derives from a study of T cell changes during pregnancy in multiple sclerosis. This clone was found once. Clones were read by immunoSEQ multiplex PCR, and TCRdb kept only the in-frame ones, dropping some. This table has 45,000 to 50,000 clones, around 94% appearing once. This clonotype originated in a female donor in good health, enrolled as a control in a pregnancy study. The sequenced sample was CD4+ T cells from peripheral blood mononuclear cells, obtained in the second trimester of pregnancy.

CDR3 DNA: TGTGCCAGCAGCCGGACAGGGACCTTCGGTGGCTACACCTTC. Its translation: CASSRTGTFGGYTF. This chain connects TRBV11-3 to TRBJ1-2; 8 bases are shared with TRBD1. J was trimmed by 7 bases and V by 5 bases; bases with no gene match: 9. The CDR3 sequence is 14 residues long. From germline, CDR1 is SGHNT and CDR2 YENEEA.